These T cell receptor beta chains were read from a single sample in a study of regulatory T cells in long-lasting Graves disease. TCRdb redid the calling of the multiplex PCR reads with MiXCR, one entry per CDR3 protein. In the table there are a few hundred thousand distinct CDR3 sequences, roughly 25% of which are singletons. Sequenced here: peripheral blood mononuclear cells (PBMCs), sampled when the disease was refractory, from a patient treated with antithyroid drugs. These receptors were obtained from a woman aged 40 to 50 with Graves disease. CDR3s include the opening cysteine and the closing phenylalanine or tryptophan. The D gene is left open where the match is weak. The size field is filled for only some rows; it gives once, few, many or a size class.

j_call	clone_size	d_call	v_call	cdr3_nt	cdr3_aa
TRBJ2-7	few	TRBD2	TRBV7-9	TGTGCCAGCAGCTCTCATCGGCGACTAGCGGGGATCTACGAGCAGTACTTC	CASSSHRRLAGIYEQYF
TRBJ1-2	few	TRBD1	TRBV6-4	TGTGCCAGCAGTCCCGACAGGGTAACGACGAATGGCTACACCTTC	CASSPDRVTTNGYTF
TRBJ2-5	NA	NA	TRBV12-3/TRBV12-4	TGTGCCAGCAGCCGCGGAGAAGAGACCCAGTACTTC	CASSRGEETQYF
TRBJ2-7	many	NA	TRBV28	TGTGCCAGCACCTTTAGGTTTGGGACCTACGAGCAGTACTTC	CASTFRFGTYEQYF
TRBJ2-7	NA	TRBD2	TRBV20-1	TGCAGTGCTCCTAAGGGACTAGCGCCCGAGCAGTACTTC	CSAPKGLAPEQYF
TRBJ2-7	NA	TRBD2	TRBV7-6	TGTGCCAGCAGCTTACGCCGGACTAGCGGGAGCCCCGGGCCCGAGCAGTACTTC	CASSLRRTSGSPGPEQYF
TRBJ1-4	NA	NA	TRBV29-1	TGCAGCGTTCTTGGGGGAGGTGCTAATGAAAAACTGTTTTTT	CSVLGGGANEKLFF
TRBJ2-7	few	TRBD2	TRBV20-1	TGCAGTGCTAGCGCCCCCGGGACTAGGAGTCTCTTCGAGCAGTACTTC	CSASAPGTRSLFEQYF
TRBJ2-7	many	NA	TRBV28	TGTGCCAGCAGTATCTTGTACGAGCAGTACTTC	CASSILYEQYF
TRBJ2-7	NA	NA	TRBV5-5	TGTGCCAGCAGCGACCTCCCCGGGAGCTCCTACGAGCAGTACTTC	CASSDLPGSSYEQYF
TRBJ2-2	NA	NA	TRBV28	TGTGCCAGCAGTTTGGGGGACCCTACCGGGGAGCTGTTTTTT	CASSLGDPTGELFF